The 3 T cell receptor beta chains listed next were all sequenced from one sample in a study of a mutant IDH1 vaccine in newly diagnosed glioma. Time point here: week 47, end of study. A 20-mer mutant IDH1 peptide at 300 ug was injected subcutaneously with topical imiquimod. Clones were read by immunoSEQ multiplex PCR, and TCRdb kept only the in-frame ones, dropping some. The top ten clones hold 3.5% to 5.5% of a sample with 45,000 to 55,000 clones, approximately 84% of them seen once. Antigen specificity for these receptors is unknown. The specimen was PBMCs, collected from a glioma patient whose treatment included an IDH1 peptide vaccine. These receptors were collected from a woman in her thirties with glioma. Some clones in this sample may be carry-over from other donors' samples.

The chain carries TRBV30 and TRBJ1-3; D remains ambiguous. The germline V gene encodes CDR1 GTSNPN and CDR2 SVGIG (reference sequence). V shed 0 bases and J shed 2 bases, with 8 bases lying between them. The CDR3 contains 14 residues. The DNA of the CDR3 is TGTGCCTGGAGTGTAAGGGCGACTGGAAACACCATATATTTT. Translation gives CAWSVRATGNTIYF.

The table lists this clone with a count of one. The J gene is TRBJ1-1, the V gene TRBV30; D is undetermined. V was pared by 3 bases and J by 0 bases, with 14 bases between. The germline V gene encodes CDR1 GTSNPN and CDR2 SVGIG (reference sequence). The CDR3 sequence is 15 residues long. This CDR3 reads CAWRATTGMNTEAFF. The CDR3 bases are TGTGCCTGGAGGGCCACTACGGGGATGAACACTGAAGCTTTCTTT.

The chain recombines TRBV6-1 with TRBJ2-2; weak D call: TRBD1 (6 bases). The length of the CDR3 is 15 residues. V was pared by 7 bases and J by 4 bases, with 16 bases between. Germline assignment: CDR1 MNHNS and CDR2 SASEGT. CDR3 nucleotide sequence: TGTGCCAGCACCCAGGAATGGGGGCCCACCGGGGAGCTGTTTTTT. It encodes CASTQEWGPTGELFF.